This T cell receptor (beta chain) was identified during a study of OX40 agonist ivuxolimab in advanced cancers. Study-level points and caveats: Near-lowest levels of clonal expansion characterized partial responders at 0.1-3.0 mg/kg. Normalized T-cell clonal expansion was also low in some nonresponders.

This clone was detected a few times. Its target is not known. This table comes from immunoSEQ multiplex PCR, and its TCRdb copy is limited to in-frame clones, with some not included. The sample gives fewer than 90,000 clones, roughly 86% of which show up once; around 0.78% is in the top ten. The germline gives CDR1 SQVTM, CDR2 ANQGSEA. Between the trimmed V and J ends, which lost 5 bases and 3 bases, there was a span of 14 bases. There are 14 residues in the CDR3. V and J are TRBV29-1 and TRBJ2-1; D is undetermined. Here the sequenced sample was CD4+ or CD8+ T cells sorted from blood, taken in a trial of the OX40 agonist ivuxolimab. This clonotype was obtained from an adult with an advanced solid tumor such as melanoma, head and neck, liver or kidney cancer. In DNA, the CDR3 is TGCAGCGTTCATAGCCCGAGTATCTACAATGAGCAGTTCTTC. It yields the protein CSVHSPSIYNEQFF.